The TCR beta chain described here comes from a study of neurological immune-mediated disorders. By 5'RACE with 10-nucleotide random UMIs, the cDNA was made. TCRdb reprocessed the 5' RACE reads with MiXCR, giving one entry per CDR3 protein. The sample contains fewer than 50,000 distinct CDR3 sequences, about 12% of which appear only once. Time point meaning: longitudinal time-point 3. Germline V CDR1 and CDR2: MDHEN, SYDVKM. V dropped 7 bases and J dropped 6 bases, with 12 bases sitting between them. The CDR3 contains 12 residues. This clonotype showed up many times. Its antigen is not identified. Study-wide points: Private repertoires in all groups were suggested by the absence of shared CDR3 amino acid sequences among expanded clones across subjects. The greatest TCR clonal expansion appeared in HTLV-1-associated myelopathy and the smallest, falling below healthy controls, in multiple sclerosis.

V is TRBV28 and J is TRBJ1-1; D not certain. The source material was PBMCs. The sequence was collected from a male donor with HTLV-1-associated myelopathy (HAM/TSP). DNA of the CDR3: TGTGCCAGCACCGCCCAGAGACCTGAAGCTTTCTTT. Its protein product is CASTAQRPEAFF.